This T cell receptor beta chain was retrieved from a study of kidney transplant recipient with SARS-CoV-2 infection. Turning to this clonotype: The junction does not match germline at one end; this may be a read error.

The CDR3 runs to 17 residues. Germline V gene data show CDR1 as MNHNY and CDR2 as SVGAGI (reference sequence). TCRdb redid the calling of the reads with MiXCR, one entry per CDR3 protein. The sample holds some 220,000 distinct CDR3 sequences, around 26% seen once. The receptor comes from a male patient between 25 and 39 years old who had COVID-19 and was a kidney transplant recipient. The T cells may partly be graft donor cells. The V call is TRBV6-6, the J call TRBJ2-7; no clear D. The J call may be mistaken, given a closer DNA end match to TRBJ1-2. Sequenced material: a blood sample, taken at baseline and between days 110 and 120 from a kidney transplant recipient. This CDR3 is CANSNLSGGRKTYGYTF. CDR3 nucleotides: TGTGCCAACAGTAATCTATCAGGTGGGAGAAAGACCTATGGCTACACCTTC.